Listed here is a single T cell receptor (beta chain). Its antigen is not yet known. A much larger clone lies a single base off, so this may be a read error. The donors were healthy, HIV-negative adults with no recently reported acute infections or vaccinations. Only Caucasian adults living in Nashville, Tennessee, USA were represented among the donors. CD4+ T cells were enriched through magnetic negative selection, after which naive cells were positively selected on CD45RA and the remaining negative fraction served as the memory subset. After blood collection by leukapheresis, PBMCs were isolated using Ficoll-Histopaque density gradient centrifugation and then cryopreserved in the vapor phase of liquid nitrogen. Analytical flow cytometry was used to check the purity and quantity of each magnetically sorted T cell population. Genomic DNA was isolated from each sorted fraction and quantified by UV absorbance on a Nanodrop 2000c.

The sample is drawn from a study of shared clonotypes between healthy human individuals (dated by TCRdb to 2018 to 2020). Context from the whole study: The cohort comprised a couple of women and a few men aged 18 to 49 years. For each donor, CD4 naive and CD4 memory were each given three plates, CD8 naive was given two plates, and CD8 memory was given one plate. Blood TCR repertoires of about 5 healthy adults were deeply sequenced to estimate repertoire size and the extent of clonotype sharing between individuals. To increase sequencing depth and limit assay-specific biases, TCR repertoire library preparation and sequencing were carried out by different laboratories using diverse techniques. Between about 0.85 and 10 billion PBMCs per donor were obtained by leukapheresis. General findings and caveats noted by the study authors: Even with the large sequencing depth, rarefaction of the sorted-subset datasets indicated that sequencing was incomplete. Sharing across a handful of donors was observed for around 5% of naive CD4, under 4% of naive CD8, over 2% of memory CD4, and around 0.4% of memory CD8 clonotypes. Naive subsets generally had larger estimated clonotype richness than memory subsets. Only blood was sampled, and tissue TCR repertoires likely differ from those in blood. Compared with non-shared clonotypes, the clonotypes found in all four sorted-subset donors had higher generation probabilities. The genetic and exposure-history diversity represented was limited by the small number of donors. Pairwise subsampling led to the expectation that sequencing depth would affect the degree of clonotype sharing among donors.

Using the deep immunoSEQ assay, TCR CDR3 regions were amplified from genomic DNA by multiplex PCR. Genomic DNA extracted from each cell subset was distributed evenly over all wells of several immunoSEQ 96-well plates, and each plate served as one replicate. Each replicate PCR for sorted subsets received around 200 ng genomic DNA, equal to about 29,000 T cell genomes. Purified libraries were quantified with a Qubit 3.0 fluorometer, sized on a Bioanalyzer 2100, and re-quantified with the KAPA Library Quantification kit. A separate single-read 150-cycle Illumina NextSeq 550 flow cell was used to sequence each immunoSEQ 96-well plate. On the authors' methods: Because the immunoSEQ output included only junctional sequences and no quality scores, the filtering could not be the same as the filtering used for full-length reads. Sequences were annotated with PyIR, a Python wrapper for IgBLAST v1.9, using IMGT germline references to assign V/J genes and CDR3. Reads were filtered out if the reads had weak V/J assignments (E-value above 1e-6), no CDR3, stop codons, out-of-frame junctions, or ambiguous translated residues. V3J clonotypes were defined as sequences sharing an identical inferred V gene, J gene, and CDR3 amino acid sequence. The percentage overlap between two repertoires was calculated by dividing the number of shared unique clonotypes by the size of the smaller repertoire. RTK rarefaction, the Chao1 estimator, and Recon v2.1 estimates of unobserved clonotypes were used to assess repertoire richness. For all TCRbeta clonotypes obtained by the gDNA method from a handful of donors, generation probabilities were computed with OLGA. Sourced from immuneACCESS, this table was stored by TCRdb with only in-frame sequences that have V and J called. A share of the clones is absent; for the studies checked, an unresolved V gene accounts for under half, and the remainder has no known explanation. The V and J calls and clone size are taken from that table; D and trimming were inferred from the DNA. The sample table shows over a million clones, and approximately 68% are seen once. Over 1.3% of the sample is in the top ten clones.

V ends up 2 bases short and J 2 bases short, with an unmatched junction base count of 1. Including cysteine and phenylalanine, the CDR3 has 14 amino acids. Only the CDR3 part of the read is kept: 42 bases, read in frame from the first base. From a lookup of the germline V gene, CDR1 and CDR2 are SGHVS and FQNEAQ. The receptor was isolated from a young man in good health. The sequence joins TRBV7-8 to TRBJ1-2; 8 bases in between match TRBD1. The source material was memory CD4+ T cells sorted from blood. Explained via the paper, the cell subset or site label denotes: CD45RA-negative fraction. The CDR3 region has the sequence CASSLRQGNYGYTF. In nucleotide form, the sequence is TGTGCCAGCAGCTTAAGACAGGGGAACTATGGCTACACCTTC.